This TCR beta chain emerged from a study of CD8 T cells in ankylosing spondylitis. There are 17 residues in the CDR3. V dropped 2 bases and J dropped 0; count of bases not matched to a gene: 9. Germline CDR1 reads MNHEY; CDR2 reads SVGAGI. Findings of the study overall: There was reportedly significant enrichment of clones that were disease-linked in matched ankylosing spondylitis synovial fluid. A motif in TCR beta, a set of 8 or 9 highly homologous variants, appeared characteristic of ankylosing spondylitis blood. Existing reports had already noted some motif variants in reactive arthritis synovial fluid and blood. The disease-linked clones had a CD8+ phenotype and low blood frequencies.

Concerning this clonotype itself: Its antigen remains unidentified.

Library preparation for TCR beta used quantitative 5'-RACE with molecular barcodes. TCRdb recomputed calls from the 5' RACE reads with MiXCR, one row per CDR3 protein. The table lists about 440,000 distinct CDR3 sequences, under 20% of them singletons. Material for sequencing was blood, either unsorted or a sorted T cell fraction (not recorded which). This chain links TRBV6-5 with TRBJ2-7; 8 nucleotides agree with TRBD2. This clonotype was obtained from a male donor with ankylosing spondylitis. The CDR3 spells CASSYPASAGGSYEQYF. The CDR3 DNA sequence: TGTGCCAGCAGTTACCCGGCCTCCGCGGGGGGCTCCTACGAGCAGTACTTC.